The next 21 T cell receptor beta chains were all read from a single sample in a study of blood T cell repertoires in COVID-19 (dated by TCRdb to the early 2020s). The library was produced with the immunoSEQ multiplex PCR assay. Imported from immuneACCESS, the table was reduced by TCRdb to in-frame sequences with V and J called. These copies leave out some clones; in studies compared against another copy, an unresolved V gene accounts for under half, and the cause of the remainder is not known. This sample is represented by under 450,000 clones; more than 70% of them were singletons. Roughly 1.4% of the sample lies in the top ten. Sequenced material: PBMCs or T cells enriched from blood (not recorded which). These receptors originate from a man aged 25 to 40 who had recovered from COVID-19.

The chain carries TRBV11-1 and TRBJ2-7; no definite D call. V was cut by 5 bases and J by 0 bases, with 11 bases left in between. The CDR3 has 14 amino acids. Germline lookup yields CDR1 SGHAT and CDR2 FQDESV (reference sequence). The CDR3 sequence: CASSRGEGSYEQYF. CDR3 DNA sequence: TGTGCCAGCAGCCGAGGAGAAGGCTCCTACGAGCAGTACTTC.

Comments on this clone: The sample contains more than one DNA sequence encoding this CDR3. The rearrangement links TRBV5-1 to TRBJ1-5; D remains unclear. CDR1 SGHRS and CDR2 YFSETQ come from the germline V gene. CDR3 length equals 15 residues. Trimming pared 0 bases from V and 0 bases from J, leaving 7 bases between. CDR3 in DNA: TGCGCCAGCAGCTTGGGAGGTTATAGCAATCAGCCCCAGCATTTT. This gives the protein CASSLGGYSNQPQHF.

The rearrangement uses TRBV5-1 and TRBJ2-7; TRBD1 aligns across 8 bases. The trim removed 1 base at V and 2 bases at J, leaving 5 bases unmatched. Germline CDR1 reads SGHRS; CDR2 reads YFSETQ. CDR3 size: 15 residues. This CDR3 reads CASSLSGTGTYEQYF. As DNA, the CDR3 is TGCGCCAGCAGCTTGTCAGGGACAGGAACCTACGAGCAGTACTTC.

CDR3 sequence: CASSPQGSSGGSKNIQYF. The CDR3 nucleotides are TGTGCCAGCTCACCACAGGGTAGTAGCGGGGGATCCAAAAACATTCAGTACTTC. The chain uses TRBV18 and TRBJ2-4; 9 bases map to TRBD2. The germline V gene has CDR1 KGHSH and CDR2 LQKENI. This CDR3 has 18 amino acids. V dropped 1 base and J dropped 2; count of bases not matched to a gene: 9.

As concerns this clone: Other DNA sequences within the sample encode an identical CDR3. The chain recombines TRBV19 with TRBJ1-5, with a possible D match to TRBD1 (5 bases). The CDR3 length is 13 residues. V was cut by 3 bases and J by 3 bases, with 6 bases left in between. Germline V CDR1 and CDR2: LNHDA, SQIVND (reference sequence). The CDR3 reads CASSIRDNQPQHF. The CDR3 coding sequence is TGTGCCAGTAGTATCAGGGACAATCAGCCCCAGCATTTT.

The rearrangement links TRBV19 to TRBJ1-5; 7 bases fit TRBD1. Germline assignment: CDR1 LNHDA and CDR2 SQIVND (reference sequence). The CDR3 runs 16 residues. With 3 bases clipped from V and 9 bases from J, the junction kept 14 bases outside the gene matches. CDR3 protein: CASSISTGEASLPQHF. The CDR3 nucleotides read TGTGCCAGTAGTATTAGCACAGGGGAGGCCTCTCTGCCCCAGCATTTT.

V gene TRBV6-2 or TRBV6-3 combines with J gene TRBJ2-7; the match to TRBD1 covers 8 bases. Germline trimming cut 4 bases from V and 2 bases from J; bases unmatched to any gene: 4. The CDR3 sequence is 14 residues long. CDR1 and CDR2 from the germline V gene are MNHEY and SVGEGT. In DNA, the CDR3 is TGTGCCAGCAGTTTGACAGGGGTCACCTACGAGCAGTACTTC. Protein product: CASSLTGVTYEQYF.

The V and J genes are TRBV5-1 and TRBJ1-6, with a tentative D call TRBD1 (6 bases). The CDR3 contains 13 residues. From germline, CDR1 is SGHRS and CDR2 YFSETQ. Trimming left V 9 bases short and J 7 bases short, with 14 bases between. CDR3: CAIVTGPNSPLHF. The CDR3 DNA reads TGCGCCATCGTGACAGGACCGAATTCACCCCTCCACTTT.

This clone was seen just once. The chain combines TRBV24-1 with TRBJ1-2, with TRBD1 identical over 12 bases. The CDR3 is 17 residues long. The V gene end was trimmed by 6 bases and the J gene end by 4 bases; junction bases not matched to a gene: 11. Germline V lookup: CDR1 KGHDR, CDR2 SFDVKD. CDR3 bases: TGTGCCACCAGTCCTAAGGGGACAGGGGGCGAGGGCTATGGCTACACCTTC. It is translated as CATSPKGTGGEGYGYTF.

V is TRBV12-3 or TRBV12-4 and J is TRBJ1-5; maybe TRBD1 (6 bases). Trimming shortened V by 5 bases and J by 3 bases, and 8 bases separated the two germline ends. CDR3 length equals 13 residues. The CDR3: CASSGQFNQPQHF. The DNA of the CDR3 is TGTGCCAGCAGTGGACAGTTCAATCAGCCCCAGCATTTT.

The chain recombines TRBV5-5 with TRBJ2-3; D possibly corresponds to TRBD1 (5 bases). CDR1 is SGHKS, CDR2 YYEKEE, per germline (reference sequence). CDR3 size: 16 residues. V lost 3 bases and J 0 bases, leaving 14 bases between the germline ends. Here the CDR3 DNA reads TGTGCCAGCAGCTCCCGGCAGGGCTCTAGCACAGATACGCAGTATTTT. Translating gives CASSSRQGSSTDTQYF. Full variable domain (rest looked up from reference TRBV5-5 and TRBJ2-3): DAGVTQSPTHLIKTRGQQVTLRCSPISGHKSVSWYQQVLGQGPQFIFQYYEKEERGRGNFPDRFSARQFPNYSSELNVNALLLGDSALYLCASSSRQGSSTDTQYFGPGTRLTVL.

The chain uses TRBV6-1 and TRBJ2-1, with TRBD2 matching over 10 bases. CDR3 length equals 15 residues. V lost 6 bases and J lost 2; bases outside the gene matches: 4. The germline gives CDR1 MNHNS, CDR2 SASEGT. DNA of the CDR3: TGTGCCAGCAGGGGAGCGGGGGGGCCCTACAATGAGCAGTTCTTC. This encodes CASRGAGGPYNEQFF.

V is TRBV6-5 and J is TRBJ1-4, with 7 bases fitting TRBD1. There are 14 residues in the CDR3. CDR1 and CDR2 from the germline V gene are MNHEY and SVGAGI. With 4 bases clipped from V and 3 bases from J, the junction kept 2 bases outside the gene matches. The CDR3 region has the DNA TGTGCCAGCAGTTCGGACAGGTCTAATGAAAAACTGTTTTTT. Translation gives CASSSDRSNEKLFF.

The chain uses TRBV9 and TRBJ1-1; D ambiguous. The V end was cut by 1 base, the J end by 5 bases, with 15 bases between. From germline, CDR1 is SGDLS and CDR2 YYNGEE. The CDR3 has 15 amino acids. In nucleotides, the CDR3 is TGTGCCAGCAGCGTAAAGGGCGGCGGGCTGACTGAAGCTTTCTTT. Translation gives CASSVKGGGLTEAFF.

DNA of the CDR3: TGTGCCATCAACAGTGGAGGGATGGGTGAAAAACTGTTTTTT. Translation gives CAINSGGMGEKLFF. The chain links TRBV10-3 to TRBJ1-4; D remains unclear. The CDR3 contains 14 residues. The V and J ends lost 7 bases and 7 bases respectively, with 16 bases between them. CDR1 and CDR2 (germline): ENHRY, SYGVKD.

The CDR3 DNA is TGTGCCAGCAGCTCTACCGGGACTAGCGGGGAGACCCAGTACTTC. Protein product: CASSSTGTSGETQYF. This chain links TRBV7-2 with TRBJ2-5; 12 nucleotides agree with TRBD2. CDR1 is SGHTA and CDR2 is FQGNSA in the germline V gene. The CDR3 runs 15 residues. J lost 5 bases, V lost 4 bases, and 5 bases had no gene match.

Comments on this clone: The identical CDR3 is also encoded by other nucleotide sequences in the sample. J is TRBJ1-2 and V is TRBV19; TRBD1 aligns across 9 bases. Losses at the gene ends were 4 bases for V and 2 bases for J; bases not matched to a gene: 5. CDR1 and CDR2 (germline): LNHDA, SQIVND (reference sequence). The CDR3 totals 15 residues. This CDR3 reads CASSTGTGTNYGYTF. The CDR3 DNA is TGTGCCAGTAGTACAGGGACAGGGACGAACTATGGCTACACCTTC.

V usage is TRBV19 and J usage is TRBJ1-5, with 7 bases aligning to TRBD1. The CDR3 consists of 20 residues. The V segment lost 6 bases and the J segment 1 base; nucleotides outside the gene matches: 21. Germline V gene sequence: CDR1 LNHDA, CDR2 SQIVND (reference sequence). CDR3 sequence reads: CASSPFFDRGLTTSNQPQHF. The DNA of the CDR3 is TGTGCCAGTAGCCCATTCTTTGATAGGGGGCTAACTACAAGCAATCAGCCCCAGCATTTT.

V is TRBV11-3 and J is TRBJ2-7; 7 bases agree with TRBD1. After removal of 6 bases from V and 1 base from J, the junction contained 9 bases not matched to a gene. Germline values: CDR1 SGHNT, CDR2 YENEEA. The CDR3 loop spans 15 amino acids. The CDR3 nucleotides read TGTGCCAGCAGTCCCTCCCAGGGGGAATCCTACGAGCAGTACTTC. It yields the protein CASSPSQGESYEQYF.

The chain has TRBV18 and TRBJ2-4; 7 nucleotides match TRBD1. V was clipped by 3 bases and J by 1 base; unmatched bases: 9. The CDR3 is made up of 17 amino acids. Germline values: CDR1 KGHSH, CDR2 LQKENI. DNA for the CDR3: TGTGCCAGCTCACCGACGAAAGGGGGCCTCGCCAAAAACATTCAGTACTTC. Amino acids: CASSPTKGGLAKNIQYF.

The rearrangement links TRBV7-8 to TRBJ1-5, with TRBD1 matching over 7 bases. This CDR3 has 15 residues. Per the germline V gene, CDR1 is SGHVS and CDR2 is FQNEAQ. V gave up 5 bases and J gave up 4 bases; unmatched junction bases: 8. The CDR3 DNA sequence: TGTGCCAGCAGCCCAGACAGGGAAGTTAATCAGCCCCAGCATTTT. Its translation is CASSPDREVNQPQHF.